What follows are 2 T cell receptor beta chains derived from one specimen sequenced in a study of CD8+CD57+ T cells in acquired aplastic anemia. For sequencing, patients were chosen who had shown expansion of CD8+CD57+ cells by flow cytometry. For CDR3 and TCR beta VDJ profiling, genomic DNA was the template used. TCRdb re-derived calls from the reads in MiXCR, one entry per CDR3 protein. The sample includes about 200,000 distinct CDR3 sequences, approximately 60% of them seen just once. The specimen sequenced was sorted CD4+, CD8+, or CD8+CD57+ T cells (not recorded which) from PBMCs. These receptors were collected from a human donor with aplastic anemia.

This clonotype was seen at least ten times. The J gene is TRBJ2-7, the V gene TRBV9, with 10 bases aligning to TRBD1. Germline trimming cut 0 bases from V and 0 bases from J; bases unmatched to any gene: 0. The germline V gene encodes CDR1 SGDLS and CDR2 YYNGEE. The CDR3 contains 15 residues. CDR3 sequence (DNA): TGTGCCAGCAGCGTAGGGACAGGGGGCTCCTACGAGCAGTACTTC. Its translation is CASSVGTGGSYEQYF.

The V and J genes are TRBV5-4 and TRBJ2-7; 8 nucleotides agree with TRBD2. CDR3 length: 14 residues. With V trimmed by 3 bases and J by 5 bases, 7 bases remained unmatched. The V gene's germline CDR1 is SGHNT and CDR2 YYREEE (reference sequence). The CDR3 DNA follows: TGTGCCAGCAGCTCGGGGGGCGGGAGGAACGAGCAGTACTTC. It is translated as CASSSGGGRNEQYF.